Below are 27 T cell receptor beta chains sequenced from a single sample in a study of blood T cells in healthy people across ages. Sample-barcoded 5' priming and a J-beta primer mix drove a second PCR of roughly 7 to 11 cycles. TCRdb re-derived calls from the 5' RACE reads in MiXCR, one entry per CDR3 protein. The table records approximately 940,000 distinct CDR3 sequences, roughly 43% of them present only once. The specimen was blood. The receptors originated from a man younger than 40 in good health.

The gene calls are TRBV15 and TRBJ2-1, with D maybe TRBD2 (6 bases). V gave up 1 base and J gave up 7 bases, with 8 bases separating them. CDR1 and CDR2 (germline): LNHNV, YYDKDF (reference sequence). This CDR3 is built from 13 residues. The CDR3 sequence is CATSRGAGNEQFF. As DNA, the CDR3 is TGTGCCACCAGCAGAGGGGCGGGGAATGAGCAGTTCTTC.

The chain is built from TRBV7-3 and TRBJ2-5; 10 bases align to TRBD2. V lost 3 bases to trimming and J lost 5 bases; unmatched junction nucleotides: 6. The V gene's germline CDR1 is SGHTA and CDR2 FQGTGA. The CDR3 has 15 residues. Here the CDR3 DNA reads TGTGCCAGCAGCTTCCTAGCGGGGGCGCCGGAGACCCAGTACTTC. Its protein product is CASSFLAGAPETQYF.

About this clonotype itself: A much bigger clone sits one base away, suggesting this may be a read error. V gene TRBV21-1 combines with J gene TRBJ1-6. TRBV21-1 is noted as a pseudogene. This CDR3 contains 16 residues. CDR3 nucleotides: TGTGCCAGCAGCAAAGTAGAGGGCCCCTATAATTCACCCCACCACTTT. It encodes CASSKVEGPYNSPHHF.

Many counts were recorded for this clonotype. The chain uses TRBV11-3 and TRBJ2-3; the D is unclear. V was shortened by 5 bases and J by 6 bases, with 9 bases between the two germline ends. The length of the CDR3 is 12 residues. Germline assignment: CDR1 SGHNT and CDR2 YENEEA. The CDR3: CASSHNWDTQYF. DNA for the CDR3: TGTGCCAGCAGCCACAACTGGGATACGCAGTATTTT.

This sequence joins TRBV29-1 and TRBJ2-1; perhaps D is TRBD1 or TRBD2 (5 bases each). Germline V CDR1 and CDR2: SQVTM, ANQGSEA. The V end lost 7 bases, the J end lost 8 bases, and 15 bases lay between the germline ends. The CDR3 spans 12 residues. CDR3 sequence (DNA): TGCAGCGGGGGACCTCCGCGGGATGAGCAGTTCTTC. Encoded protein: CSGGPPRDEQFF.

This chain joins TRBV7-3 and TRBJ2-5; D is unresolved. V was pared by 2 bases and J by 4 bases, with 8 bases between. Germline CDR1 SGHTA, CDR2 FQGTGA. This CDR3 is built from 13 residues. CDR3 nucleotide sequence: TGTGCCAGCAGCTTAGAAGTCGGAGAGACCCAGTACTTC. Encoded protein: CASSLEVGETQYF.

There are a few counts of this clonotype. This chain joins TRBV28 and TRBJ2-2; 11 bases match TRBD2. The trim removed 10 bases at V and 4 bases at J, leaving 8 bases unmatched. Germline CDR1 and CDR2: MDHEN and SYDVKM. CDR3 length: 15 amino acids. The CDR3 is CATVPGLAVTGELFF. CDR3 nucleotides: TGTGCCACCGTGCCGGGACTAGCGGTCACCGGGGAGCTGTTTTTT. The whole variable domain, remainder taken from reference TRBV28 and TRBJ2-2, is DVKVTQSSRYLVKRTGEKVFLECVQDMDHENMFWYRQDPGLGLRLIYFSYDVKMKEKGDIPEGYSVSREKKERFSLILESASTNQTSMYLCATVPGLAVTGELFFGEGSRLTVL.

The chain carries TRBV5-1 and TRBJ2-1, with D possibly matching TRBD1 (6 bases). The CDR3 totals 15 residues. V lost 4 bases to trimming and J lost 4 bases, with 15 bases between them. Germline CDR1 reads SGHRS; CDR2 reads YFSETQ. The DNA for the CDR3 is TGCGCCAGCAGCCCGGACAGTCAGATGTACAATGAGCAGTTCTTC. Translation gives CASSPDSQMYNEQFF. The full variable domain, in which reference TRBV5-1 and TRBJ2-1 provide the parts outside the CDR3, is KAGVTQTPRYLIKTRGQQVTLSCSPISGHRSVSWYQQTPGQGLQFLFEYFSETQRNKGNFPGRFSGRQFSNSRSEMNVSTLELGDSALYLCASSPDSQMYNEQFFGPGTRLTVL.

The rearrangement uses TRBV15 and TRBJ1-2; 9 bases agree with TRBD1. Germline CDR1 reads LNHNV; CDR2 reads YYDKDF (reference sequence). Unmatched junction bases numbered 8, after V lost 5 bases and J lost 4 bases. The CDR3 contains 15 residues. The CDR3 region has the DNA TGTGCCACCAGCCCCTGGACAGGGGATCGCTATGGCTACACCTTC. Translating it yields CATSPWTGDRYGYTF.

The chain recombines TRBV30 with TRBJ1-1, with D perhaps TRBD1 (5 bases). The CDR3 sequence is 11 residues long. V lost 0 bases and J 7 bases, leaving 6 bases between the germline ends. CDR1 is GTSNPN and CDR2 is SVGIG in the germline V gene (reference sequence). The CDR3 bases are TGTGCCTGGAGTGTGACAGATGAAGCTTTCTTT. It is translated as CAWSVTDEAFF. The entire variable domain, with the rest obtained from reference TRBV30 and TRBJ1-1, is as follows: SQTIHQWPATLVQPVGSPLSLECTVEGTSNPNLYWYRQAAGRGLQLLFYSVGIGQISSEVPQNLSASRPQDRQFILSSKKLLLSDSGFYLCAWSVTDEAFFGQGTRLTVV.

This clonotype has more than one count but fewer than ten. The rearrangement links TRBV9 to TRBJ2-1; 9 bases map to TRBD1. The germline CDR1 and CDR2 sequences are SGDLS and YYNGEE. V lost 4 bases, J lost 4 bases, and 6 bases stayed unmatched. This CDR3 region has 15 residues. The CDR3 region is CASSPTGTGYNEQFF. The CDR3 bases are TGTGCCAGCAGCCCAACTGGGACAGGGTACAATGAGCAGTTCTTC.

This clonotype was counted between two and nine times. This chain links TRBV7-2 with TRBJ2-1; 13 bases align to TRBD2. Germline CDR1 is SGHTA and CDR2 is FQGNSA. The CDR3 covers 15 residues. J lost 8 bases, V lost 5 bases, and 6 bases had no gene match. The CDR3 region is CASSELAGGIYEQFF. CDR3 DNA: TGTGCCAGCAGCGAACTAGCGGGGGGGATCTATGAGCAGTTCTTC.

This sequence joins TRBV4-1 and TRBJ1-2; unclear D gene. This CDR3 has 15 residues. CDR1 MGHRA and CDR2 YSYEKL come from the germline V gene. V lost 1 base and J lost 6, with 15 bases in between. CDR3 sequence reads: CASSQVGVGMDGYTF. The CDR3 DNA follows: TGCGCCAGCAGCCAAGTCGGGGTCGGTATGGATGGCTACACCTTC.

This clonotype has just a few counts. The J gene is TRBJ1-2, the V gene TRBV11-3, with D unclear. The CDR3 totals 13 residues. Germline assignment: CDR1 SGHNT and CDR2 YENEEA. V lost 8 bases to trimming and J lost 4 bases, with 14 bases between them. DNA of the CDR3: TGTGCCAGCGCAAAGGACGGAACCTATGGCTACACCTTC. Its protein product is CASAKDGTYGYTF.

This clonotype rates as medium-sized (0.01 to 0.1%). The chain couples TRBV6-2 or TRBV6-3 to TRBJ2-5; possible D gene TRBD2, 6 bases. This CDR3 spans 16 amino acids. V lost 4 bases and J 6 bases, leaving 21 bases between the germline ends. Germline loops: CDR1 MNHEY, CDR2 SVGEGT. The CDR3 spells CASSLLAEGDSKTQYF. Here the CDR3 DNA reads TGTGCCAGCAGTTTACTAGCCGAAGGAGATAGTAAGACCCAGTACTTC.

A few counts support this clonotype. The V and J genes are TRBV3-1 and TRBJ2-7, with TRBD2 as a possible D gene (6 bases). Trimming left V 2 bases short and J 4 bases short, with 12 bases between. Germline V CDR1 and CDR2: LGHDT, YNNKEL (reference sequence). This CDR3 contains 14 residues. The CDR3 region has the DNA TGTGCCAGCAGCCAATCTGGGACTCCATACGAGCAGTACTTC. Residues: CASSQSGTPYEQYF.

This chain connects TRBV7-8 to TRBJ1-1, with D possibly matching TRBD1 (6 bases). Germline V gene data show CDR1 as SGHVS and CDR2 as FQNEAQ. V was shortened by 11 bases and J by 0 bases, with 13 bases between the two germline ends. The CDR3 contains 13 residues. CDR3 residues: CAGAQGLNTEAFF. CDR3 in DNA: TGTGCCGGAGCACAGGGACTGAACACTGAAGCTTTCTTT.

This chain uses TRBV5-1 with TRBJ2-1; D not certain. Germline V CDR1 and CDR2: SGHRS, YFSETQ. V was cut by 4 bases and J by 4 bases, with 15 bases left in between. The CDR3 has 15 residues. The CDR3 region is CASSLTLQAYNEQFF. CDR3 nucleotide sequence: TGCGCCAGCAGCCTTACTCTCCAGGCATACAATGAGCAGTTCTTC.

The V call is TRBV7-2, the J call TRBJ2-7; 11 bases agree with TRBD1. The end of the DNA is better explained by TRBJ2-5, so the J call may be wrong. CDR1 is SGHTA, CDR2 FQGNSA, per germline. CDR3 length: 15 residues. The CDR3 DNA follows: TGTGCCAGCAGCACTGGGACAGGGGGTATTGAGACCCAGTACTTC. Translated: CASSTGTGGIETQYF.

This clonotype occurred a few times. The rearrangement uses TRBV16 and TRBJ1-6, with a weak D call TRBD1 (5 bases). Looked up from germline, CDR1 is KGHSY and CDR2 is FQNENV. V was trimmed by 1 base and J by 5 bases, leaving 12 bases between them. The CDR3 runs to 16 residues. The CDR3 nucleotides read TGTGCCAGCAGCCAATATAGGGGAACGAATAATTCACCCCTCCACTTT. Protein: CASSQYRGTNNSPLHF. The whole variable domain, remainder taken from reference TRBV16 and TRBJ1-6, is GEEVAQTPKHLVRGEGQKAKLYCAPIKGHSYVFWYQQVLKNEFKFLISFQNENVFDETGMPKERFSAKCLPNSPCSLEIQATKLEDSAVYFCASSQYRGTNNSPLHFGNGTRLTVT.

This chain joins TRBV19 and TRBJ2-6; a weak D match, TRBD1 (6 bases). The V and J ends lost 5 bases and 4 bases respectively, with 15 bases between them. CDR3 length: 16 residues. From germline, CDR1 is LNHDA and CDR2 SQIVND (reference sequence). The chain's CDR3 is CASSPWAGDGANVLTF. CDR3 in DNA: TGTGCCAGTAGTCCCTGGGCAGGGGACGGGGCCAACGTCCTGACTTTC.

The chain combines TRBV27 with TRBJ2-5; D is unclear. This CDR3 comprises 15 residues. CDR1 MNHEY and CDR2 SMNVEV come from the germline V gene (reference sequence). Trimming removed 5 bases at V and 4 bases at J, with 17 bases between. The chain's CDR3 is CASSPRAGTRETQYF. The DNA of the CDR3 is TGTGCCAGCAGTCCCCGGGCTGGCACTCGAGAGACCCAGTACTTC.

This clonotype was seen at least ten times. The chain recombines TRBV3-1 with TRBJ1-2; TRBD1 might be the D (5 bases). Trimming cost V 0 bases and J 2 bases, with 10 bases left between them. CDR3 length: 15 residues. The germline CDR1 and CDR2 sequences are LGHDT and YNNKEL (reference sequence). CDR3 sequence (DNA): TGTGCCAGCAGCCAAGATGTAGCAGGGAACTATGGCTACACCTTC. Encoded protein: CASSQDVAGNYGYTF. Using reference TRBV3-1 and TRBJ1-2 for the parts outside the CDR3, the full variable domain is DTAVSQTPKYLVTQMGNDKSIKCEQNLGHDTMYWYKQDSKKFLKIMFSYNNKELIINETVPNRFSPKSPDKAHLNLHINSLELGDSAVYFCASSQDVAGNYGYTFGSGTRLTVV.

This clonotype came up a few times. The J gene is TRBJ2-7, the V gene TRBV9; 12 bases line up with TRBD2. This CDR3 comprises 15 residues. Losses at the gene ends were 3 bases for V and 0 bases for J; bases not matched to a gene: 1. Germline V lookup: CDR1 SGDLS, CDR2 YYNGEE. The CDR3 DNA reads as TGTGCCAGCAGCGCGGGACTAGCGGGCTCCTACGAGCAGTACTTC. This gives the protein CASSAGLAGSYEQYF.

In this sample, this clonotype turned up a few times. This rearrangement joins TRBV4-1 to TRBJ2-1, with 9 nucleotides matching TRBD1. CDR1 MGHRA and CDR2 YSYEKL come from the germline V gene. The trim removed 2 bases at V and 5 bases at J, leaving 4 bases unmatched. The CDR3 runs 15 residues. CDR3 residues: CASSQPGQGDNEQFF. CDR3 coding DNA: TGCGCCAGCAGCCAACCGGGACAGGGCGACAATGAGCAGTTCTTC.

The rearrangement uses TRBV29-1 and TRBJ2-1; 9 bases fit TRBD2. CDR1 and CDR2 from the germline V gene are SQVTM and ANQGSEA. CDR3 length equals 18 residues. Trimming took 4 bases from V and 0 from J; bases not matched to a gene: 13. CDR3 sequence (DNA): TGCAGCGTTGTGTCCAGCGGGGGGCCCCTATCCTCCTACAATGAGCAGTTCTTC. Its protein product is CSVVSSGGPLSSYNEQFF.

This clonotype was observed a single time. V usage is TRBV25-1 and J usage is TRBJ2-1; 11 positions match TRBD2. The germline gives CDR1 MGHDK, CDR2 SYGVNS. This CDR3 has 20 amino acids. The V gene end was trimmed by 4 bases and the J gene end by 6 bases; junction bases not matched to a gene: 20. In nucleotides, the CDR3 is TGTGCCAGCAGTGGTTACCCGGGACGGACACCTAGCGGGAGGAGCAATGAGCAGTTCTTC. This codes for CASSGYPGRTPSGRSNEQFF.